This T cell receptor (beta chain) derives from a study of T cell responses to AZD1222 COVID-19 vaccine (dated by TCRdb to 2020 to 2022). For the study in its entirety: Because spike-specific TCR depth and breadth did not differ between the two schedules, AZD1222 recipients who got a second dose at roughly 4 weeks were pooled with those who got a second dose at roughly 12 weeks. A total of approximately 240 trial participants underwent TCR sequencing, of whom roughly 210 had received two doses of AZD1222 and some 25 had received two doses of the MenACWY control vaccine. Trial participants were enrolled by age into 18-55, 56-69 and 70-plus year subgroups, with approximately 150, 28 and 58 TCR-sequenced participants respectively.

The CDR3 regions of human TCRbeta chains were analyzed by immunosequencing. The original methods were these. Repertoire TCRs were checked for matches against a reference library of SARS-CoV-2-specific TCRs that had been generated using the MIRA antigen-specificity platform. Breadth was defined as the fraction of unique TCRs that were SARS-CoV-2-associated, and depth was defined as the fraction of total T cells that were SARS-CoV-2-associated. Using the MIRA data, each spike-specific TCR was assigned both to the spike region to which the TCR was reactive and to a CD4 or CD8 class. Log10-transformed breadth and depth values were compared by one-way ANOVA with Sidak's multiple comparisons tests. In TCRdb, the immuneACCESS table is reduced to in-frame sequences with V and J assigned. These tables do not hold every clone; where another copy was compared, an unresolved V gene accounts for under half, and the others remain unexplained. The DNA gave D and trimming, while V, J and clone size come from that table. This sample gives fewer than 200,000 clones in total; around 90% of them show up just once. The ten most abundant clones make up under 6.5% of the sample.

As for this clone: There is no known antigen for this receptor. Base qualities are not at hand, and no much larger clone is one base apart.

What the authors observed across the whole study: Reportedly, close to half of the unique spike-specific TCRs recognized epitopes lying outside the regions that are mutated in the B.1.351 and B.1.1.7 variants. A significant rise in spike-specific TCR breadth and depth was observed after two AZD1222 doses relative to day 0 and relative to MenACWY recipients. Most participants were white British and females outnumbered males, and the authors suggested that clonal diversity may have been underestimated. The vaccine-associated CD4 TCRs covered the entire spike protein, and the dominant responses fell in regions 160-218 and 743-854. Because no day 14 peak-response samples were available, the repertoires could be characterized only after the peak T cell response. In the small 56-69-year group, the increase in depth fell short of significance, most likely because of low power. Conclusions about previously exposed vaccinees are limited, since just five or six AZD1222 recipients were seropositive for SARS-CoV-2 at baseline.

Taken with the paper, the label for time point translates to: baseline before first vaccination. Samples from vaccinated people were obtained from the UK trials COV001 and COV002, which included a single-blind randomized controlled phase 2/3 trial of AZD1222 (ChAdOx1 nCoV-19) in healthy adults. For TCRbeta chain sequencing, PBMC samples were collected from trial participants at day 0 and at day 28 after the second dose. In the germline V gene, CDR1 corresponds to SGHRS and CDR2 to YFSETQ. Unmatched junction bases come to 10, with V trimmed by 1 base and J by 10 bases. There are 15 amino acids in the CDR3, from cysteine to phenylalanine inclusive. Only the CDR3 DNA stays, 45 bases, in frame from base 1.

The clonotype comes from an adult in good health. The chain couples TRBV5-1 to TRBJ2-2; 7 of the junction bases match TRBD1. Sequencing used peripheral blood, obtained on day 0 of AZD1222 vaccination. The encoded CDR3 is CASSLSAGGYEELFF. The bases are TGCGCCAGCAGCTTGTCGGCAGGGGGTTACGAGGAGCTGTTTTTT.